This TCR beta chain was recovered during a study of blood T cell repertoires in COVID-19. Background on the study: In each case, the material was cDNA or gDNA derived from T cells, B-cell-depleted T cells, or PBMCs.

Measured with immunoSEQ multiplex PCR; TCRdb has only the in-frame clones, and not every one. Altogether some 15,000 clones are present, under 85% being singletons, with the ten largest covering roughly 15%. The CDR3 is 17 residues long. Trimming left V 0 bases short and J 2 bases short, with 17 bases between. The germline CDR1 and CDR2 sequences are SGHRS and YFSETQ. Sequenced: peripheral blood. The chain recombines TRBV5-1 with TRBJ1-2, with a weak D call TRBD1 (6 bases). This clonotype was sampled from a man aged 55-75 years with acute or convalescent COVID-19. CDR3 sequence (DNA): TGCGCCAGCAGCTTGGACTCAGGACAGAGGCCGAACTATGGCTACACCTTC. Translation gives CASSLDSGQRPNYGYTF.